The clone carrying this TCR beta chain appeared once. Its specificity is not known. The data derive from a study of Graves' ophthalmopathy and Graves' hyperthyroidism. About the research overall: Calling hyperthyroidism stable required that no ophthalmopathy show up within 18 months of follow-up. Whole-study results and caveats: The model forecast ophthalmopathy progression, reaching 70.59% sensitivity and 72% to 80% specificity.

RNA transcripts yielded amplified TCR beta CDR3 regions. An initial RT-PCR round employing HTBI primers preceded a second-round multiplex PCR. TCRdb reanalysed the multiplex PCR reads using MiXCR and keeps one entry per CDR3 protein. The data contain about 500,000 distinct CDR3 sequences, about 40% of them seen just once; the ten biggest clones take up about 4%. The CDR3 contains 15 residues. V shed 5 bases, J shed 5 bases, and the junction held 10 bases outside the gene matches. Germline V gives CDR1 SGHTA, CDR2 FQGTGA. The source material was peripheral blood or thyroid tissue (not recorded which). This receptor was identified in an adult man with Graves' hyperthyroidism. The rearrangement uses TRBV7-3 and TRBJ1-1, with 8 nucleotides matching TRBD1. The CDR3, as DNA: TGTGCCAGCAGCGAGGACAGGGTGTTAACAACTGAAGCTTTCTTT. It is translated as CASSEDRVLTTEAFF.